Presented here are 20 T cell receptor beta chains from one specimen sequenced in a study of blood T cells in healthy people across ages (dated by TCRdb to 2013 to 2016). The library was made by 5' RACE. Instrument used: Illumina HiSeq 2500. A second PCR of roughly 7 to 12 cycles was run with a J-beta primer mix and a sample-barcoded 5' primer. TCRdb handled the public reads itself, with Q25 trimming in fastp and clone calling in MiXCR, and kept productive beta chains. Rows merge per CDR3 protein into single entries with the most common DNA and genes. This sample has under 850,000 distinct CDR3 sequences in its table, and 35% to 40% of those were observed once. 13% of the sample is in the top ten clones. Material for sequencing was blood. The receptor source for this set is a young man in good health.

This chain connects TRBV10-3 to TRBJ1-6; 8 bases match TRBD1. The J segment lost 5 bases and the V segment lost 10 bases, leaving 7 bases of the junction unmatched. The germline CDR1 and CDR2 sequences are ENHRY and SYGVKD. There are 14 residues in the CDR3. Written as DNA, the CDR3 is TGTGCCAGCACTTGGACAGGGAATAATTCACCCCTCCACTTT. Translated: CASTWTGNNSPLHF.

As to this clonotype: It may be a read error: a sequence one base away is much more abundant. V gene TRBV5-1 combines with J gene TRBJ1-2, with D perhaps TRBD1 (5 bases). CDR1 is SGHRS and CDR2 is YFSETQ in the germline V gene. The CDR3 runs 15 residues. The V end lost 3 bases, the J end lost 3 bases, and 15 bases lay between the germline ends. The CDR3 DNA reads as TGCGCCAGCAGCTGGGGCGGGAGGTCGGACTATGGCTACACCTTC. Translating gives CASSWGGRSDYGYTF.

This clonotype was seen a few times. The chain has TRBV7-2 and TRBJ1-6; maybe TRBD1 (6 bases). The CDR3 covers 15 residues. Trimming took 2 bases from V and 4 from J, leaving 9 bases between them. Germline V gene lookup returns CDR1 SGHTA and CDR2 FQGNSA. Written as DNA, the CDR3 is TGTGCCAGCAGCTTATCAGGGACATATAATTCACCCCTCCACTTT. Protein product: CASSLSGTYNSPLHF.

The chain joins TRBV28 to TRBJ1-5; the D gene is possibly TRBD1 (5 bases). CDR1 is MDHEN and CDR2 is SYDVKM in the germline V gene. CDR3 length equals 12 residues. Between the trimmed V and J ends, which lost 10 bases and 7 bases, there was a span of 14 bases. CDR3 sequence reads: CATVGGNQPQHF. CDR3 nucleotide sequence: TGTGCCACCGTTGGGGGGAACCAGCCCCAGCATTTT.

This chain uses TRBV20-1 with TRBJ1-5; D ambiguous. The germline gives CDR1 DFQATT, CDR2 SNEGSKA (reference sequence). This CDR3 has 14 residues. Trimming removed 0 bases from V and 5 bases from J, with 11 bases in between. The CDR3 coding sequence is TGCAGTGCTAGAGATCCCCTTGGGGATCAGCCCCAGCATTTT. Translation gives CSARDPLGDQPQHF.

This clonotype was detected only a few times. V gene TRBV6-1 combines with J gene TRBJ1-1; D unresolved. The CDR3 consists of 14 residues. V gave up 6 bases and J gave up 5 bases, with 16 bases separating them. Germline CDR1 is MNHNS and CDR2 is SASEGT. CDR3 DNA sequence: TGTGCCAGCAGCCTGATTCTTCTTGGAACTGAAGCTTTCTTT. Translation gives CASSLILLGTEAFF.

In this sample, this clonotype turned up a few times. This rearrangement joins TRBV4-1 to TRBJ1-2; perhaps TRBD1 as D (6 bases). V gave up 4 bases and J gave up 10 bases, with 19 bases separating them. The length of the CDR3 is 14 residues. CDR1 MGHRA and CDR2 YSYEKL come from the germline V gene. The chain's CDR3 is CASSRVVGQQIYTF. CDR3 sequence (DNA): TGCGCCAGCAGCCGGGTGGTCGGACAGCAAATCTACACCTTC.

The chain joins TRBV12-3 or TRBV12-4 to TRBJ1-4; possible D gene TRBD1, 5 bases. This CDR3 region has 15 residues. The ends were cut back, 3 bases at V and 1 base at J, with 9 bases in the middle. CDR3 bases: TGTGCCAGCAGTTTCGGGCAGGGAACTAATGAAAAACTGTTTTTT. This gives the protein CASSFGQGTNEKLFF.

This chain links TRBV6-5 with TRBJ2-5; TRBD1 is a possible D gene (6 bases). Trimming stripped 0 bases from V and 11 bases from J, with 28 bases between. The germline V gene encodes CDR1 MNHEY and CDR2 SVGAGI. The CDR3 has 18 residues. In DNA form, the CDR3 reads TGTGCCAGCAGTTACTCGCAGGGGCCGTTCTCTGTGGACAATGAGCAGTACTTC. It encodes CASSYSQGPFSVDNEQYF.

The chain is built from TRBV5-1 and TRBJ2-1, with TRBD1 matching 9 bases. The CDR3 runs 14 residues. CDR1 and CDR2 (germline): SGHRS, YFSETQ. Trimming cost V 4 bases and J 7 bases; bases outside gene matches: 6. CDR3 in amino acids: CASSPGTGHNEQFF. The CDR3 coding sequence is TGCGCCAGCAGCCCCGGGACAGGGCATAATGAGCAGTTCTTC.

This clonotype was detected only a few times. This chain connects TRBV9 to TRBJ2-3; perhaps TRBD1 as D (5 bases). Germline CDR1 SGDLS, CDR2 YYNGEE. V was clipped by 0 bases and J by 1 base, with 6 bases between them. The CDR3 has 14 amino acids. The CDR3: CASSVATGTDTQYF. In DNA, the CDR3 is TGTGCCAGCAGCGTAGCGACAGGCACAGATACGCAGTATTTT.

The chain couples TRBV4-2 to TRBJ1-2; 8 bases align to TRBD1. The CDR3 contains 15 residues. Trimming took 3 bases from V and 5 from J; bases not matched to a gene: 8. Germline V gene lookup returns CDR1 LGHNA and CDR2 YNFKEQ. CDR3 loop: CASSQEGQGVYGYTF. The CDR3 nucleotides read TGTGCCAGCAGCCAGGAAGGACAGGGAGTATATGGCTACACCTTC.

On this clonotype itself: It may be a read error: a sequence one base away is much more abundant. This chain uses TRBV7-3 with TRBJ2-7, with TRBD2 as a possible D gene (6 bases). The CDR3 length is 16 residues. Germline lookup yields CDR1 SGHTA and CDR2 FQGTGA. V gave up 5 bases and J gave up 7 bases, with 24 bases separating them. The CDR3 DNA reads TGTGCCAGCAGCGCCCAGGGACTCTCCACCCGCAATGAGCAGTACTTC. This codes for CASSAQGLSTRNEQYF.

This chain joins TRBV20-1 and TRBJ2-1, with unresolved D. Germline V CDR1 and CDR2: DFQATT, SNEGSKA (reference sequence). CDR3 length equals 12 residues. The V and J ends lost 6 bases and 7 bases respectively, with 13 bases between them. CDR3 in amino acids: CSADGSGNEQFF. The CDR3 DNA reads TGCAGTGCCGATGGATCCGGGAATGAGCAGTTCTTC.

Ten or more counts support this clonotype. The V gene is TRBV7-8, the J gene TRBJ2-3; D possibly matches TRBD1 or TRBD2 (5 bases each). V was shortened by 5 bases and J by 4 bases, with 13 bases between the two germline ends. The CDR3 runs 14 residues. Per germline, CDR1 SGHVS and CDR2 FQNEAQ. DNA of the CDR3: TGTGCCAGCAGCGGGACGGAAGGAGCAGATACGCAGTATTTT. Translated: CASSGTEGADTQYF.

This clonotype has only a few counts. The J gene is TRBJ2-3, the V gene TRBV20-1; D not resolved. This CDR3 contains 13 residues. Germline-derived CDR1 and CDR2 are DFQATT and SNEGSKA (reference sequence). The V and J ends lost 2 bases and 0 bases respectively, with 6 bases between them. In nucleotides, the CDR3 is TGCAGTGCTAGATCCTATAGCACAGATACGCAGTATTTT. It encodes CSARSYSTDTQYF.

The chain has TRBV25-1 and TRBJ2-5; the D is unclear. The CDR3 contains 14 residues. V was trimmed by 1 base and J by 5 bases, leaving 11 bases between them. CDR1 and CDR2 from the germline V gene are MGHDK and SYGVNS. CDR3 protein: CASSESYSHETQYF. Written as DNA, the CDR3 is TGTGCCAGCAGTGAATCCTACAGTCACGAGACCCAGTACTTC. The complete variable domain, with remaining parts taken from reference TRBV25-1 and TRBJ2-5, reads EADIYQTPRYLVIGTGKKITLECSQTMGHDKMYWYQQDPGMELHLIHYSYGVNSTEKGDLSSESTVSRIRTEHFPLTLESARPSHTSQYLCASSESYSHETQYFGPGTRLLVL.

This clonotype was seen only a few times. The chain is built from TRBV6-5 and TRBJ1-6; a possible D gene is TRBD1 (6 bases). CDR1 is MNHEY and CDR2 is SVGAGI in the germline V gene. The CDR3 has 14 amino acids. The V and J ends lost 5 bases and 8 bases respectively, with 13 bases between them. The CDR3 bases are TGTGCCAGCAGTCGACAGGATGGCTATTCACCCCTCCACTTT. Its translation: CASSRQDGYSPLHF.

This chain uses TRBV4-3 with TRBJ1-1; D possibly corresponds to TRBD1 (6 bases). Germline lookup yields CDR1 LGHNA and CDR2 YSLEER. V was trimmed by 0 bases and J by 5 bases, leaving 19 bases between them. The CDR3 extends over 17 amino acids. CDR3 residues: CASSQEYRWEGGTEAFF. In DNA form, the CDR3 reads TGCGCCAGCAGCCAAGAATACCGCTGGGAGGGGGGGACTGAAGCTTTCTTT.

The CDR3 protein is CASREVGTGANVLTF. In DNA, the CDR3 is TGTGCCAGCAGAGAAGTGGGGACCGGGGCCAACGTCCTGACTTTC. The V gene is TRBV6-2 or TRBV6-3, the J gene TRBJ2-6; either TRBD1 or TRBD2 may supply D (5 bases each). In germline, CDR1 is MNHEY, CDR2 SVGEGT. The CDR3 sequence is 15 residues long. The V end lost 6 bases, the J end lost 4 bases, and 13 bases lay between the germline ends.